This TCR beta chain appears in the sequencing data of a study of blood T cell repertoires in COVID-19 (dated by TCRdb to about 2020). Regarding the study in general: Samples from collaborators originated in the United States, Italy and Spain and spanned both the acute and convalescent phases of COVID-19. The material from the prospective study consisted of cDNA or gDNA derived from T cells, B-cell-depleted T cells, or PBMCs. The repertoires were released in a freely available public database meant as a resource for research on the immune response to SARS-CoV-2. The dataset comprised deeply sampled blood TCRbeta repertoires from subjects exposed to, actively infected with, or recovered from COVID-19. Nearly every sample came with metadata listing a de-identified subject ID, COVID-19 status, age in years and sex. HLA class I and class II types, where available, came from metadata supplied by the sample provider rather than from assay-based typing. The samples were drawn from two sources: the first 160 participants of the ongoing ImmuneRACE study, and 1,254 subjects contributed by 6 global collaborators. Overall study outcomes, separate from this receptor: The amount of clinical and demographic metadata varied by source and participant and was provided uncurated.

Note on this clone: Its specific antigen is unknown. Base qualities are not recorded, but no much larger clone differs from it by a single base.

Whole blood was collected in K2EDTA tubes by collaborating institutions according to the institutions' own protocols. For TCRbeta analysis, collaborators shipped samples in one of three forms: frozen whole blood, isolated PBMCs, or DNA extracted from either of those sample types. Taken from cysteine to phenylalanine, the CDR3 has 14 residues. This entry keeps only the CDR3 DNA: 42 bases, framed from base 1. Based on the germline V gene, the CDR1 and CDR2 sequences are MGHRA and YSYEKL. Unmatched junction bases come to 4, with V trimmed by 1 base and J by 5 bases. The immunoSEQ Assay, a bias-controlled multiplex PCR, was used to amplify TCRbeta CDR3 regions from genomic DNA. Per the source publication's procedure: Nucleated cell counts per sample were estimated from amplification of reference gene primers within the assay. To quantify the absolute abundance of each unique TCRbeta CDR3 rearrangement, sequence reads were collapsed and filtered. For each sample, productive Simpson clonality was calculated by taking the square root of Simpson's diversity index across productive rearrangements. As stored in TCRdb, this immuneACCESS dataset retains in-frame rearrangements with V and J assigned. A fraction of the clones does not appear; measured against another copy, unresolved V genes explain less than half of the discrepancy, and the remainder lacks a known reason. V, J and clone size are taken as reported in that table, and D and trimming were inferred from the DNA itself. In this sample the table shows about 120,000 clones, approximately 85% of which occur a single time. 9.5% to 13% of the sample lies in the top ten.

The sequence joins TRBV4-1 to TRBJ2-7, with 8 junctional bases fitting TRBD1. Sequences were obtained from peripheral blood. The TCR originated in a man older than 75 with acute or convalescent COVID-19. The DNA reads TGCGCCAGCAGCCAAGGACAGGGGAGAGACGAGCAGTACTTC. It translates as CASSQGQGRDEQYF.